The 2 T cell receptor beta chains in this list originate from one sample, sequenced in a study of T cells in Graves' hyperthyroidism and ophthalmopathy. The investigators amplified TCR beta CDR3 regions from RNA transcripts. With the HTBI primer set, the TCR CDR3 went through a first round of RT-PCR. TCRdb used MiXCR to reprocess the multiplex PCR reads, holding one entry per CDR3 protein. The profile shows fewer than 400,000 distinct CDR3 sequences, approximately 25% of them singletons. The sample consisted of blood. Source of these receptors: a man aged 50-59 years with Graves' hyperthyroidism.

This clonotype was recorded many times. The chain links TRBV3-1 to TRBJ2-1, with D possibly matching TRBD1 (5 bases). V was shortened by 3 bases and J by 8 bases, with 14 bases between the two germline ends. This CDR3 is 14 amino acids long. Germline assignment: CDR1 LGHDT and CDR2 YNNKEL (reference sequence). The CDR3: CASSQGPRSDEQFF. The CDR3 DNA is TGTGCCAGCAGCCAGGGGCCCCGATCGGATGAGCAGTTCTTC.

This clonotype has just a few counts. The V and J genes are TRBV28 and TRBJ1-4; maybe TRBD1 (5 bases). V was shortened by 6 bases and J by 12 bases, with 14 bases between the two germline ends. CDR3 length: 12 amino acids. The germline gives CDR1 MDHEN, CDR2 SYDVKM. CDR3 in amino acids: CASSLGRGQLFF. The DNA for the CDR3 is TGTGCCAGCAGCCTCGGGAGGGGTCAACTGTTTTTT.